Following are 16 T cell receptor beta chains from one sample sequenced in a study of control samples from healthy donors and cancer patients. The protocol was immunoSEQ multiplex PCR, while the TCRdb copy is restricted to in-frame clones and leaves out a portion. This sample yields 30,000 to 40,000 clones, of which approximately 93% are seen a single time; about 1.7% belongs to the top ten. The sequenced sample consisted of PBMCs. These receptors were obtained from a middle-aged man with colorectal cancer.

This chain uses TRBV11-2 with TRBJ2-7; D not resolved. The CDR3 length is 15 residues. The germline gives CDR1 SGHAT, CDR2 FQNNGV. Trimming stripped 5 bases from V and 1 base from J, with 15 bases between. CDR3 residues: CASSPGRTASYEQYF. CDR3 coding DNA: TGTGCCAGCAGCCCCGGCCGGACGGCTTCCTACGAGCAGTACTTC.

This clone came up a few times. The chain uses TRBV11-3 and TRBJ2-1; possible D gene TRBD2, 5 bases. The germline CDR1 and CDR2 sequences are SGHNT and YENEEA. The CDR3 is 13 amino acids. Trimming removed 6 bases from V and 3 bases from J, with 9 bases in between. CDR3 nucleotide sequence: TGTGCCAGCAGTGGACTCAACTACAATGAGCAGTTCTTC. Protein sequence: CASSGLNYNEQFF.

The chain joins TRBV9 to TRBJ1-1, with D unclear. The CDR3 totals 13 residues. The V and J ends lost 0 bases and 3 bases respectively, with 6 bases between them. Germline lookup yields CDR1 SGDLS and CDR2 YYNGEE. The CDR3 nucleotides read TGTGCCAGCAGCGTAGAAAGGGACACTGAAGCTTTCTTT. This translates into CASSVERDTEAFF.

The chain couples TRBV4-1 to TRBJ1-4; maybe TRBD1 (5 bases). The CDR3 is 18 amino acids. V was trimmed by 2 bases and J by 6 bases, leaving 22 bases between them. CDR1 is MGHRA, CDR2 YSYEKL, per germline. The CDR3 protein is CASSQPFSRQRADEKLFF. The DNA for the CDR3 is TGCGCCAGCAGCCAACCCTTTTCTCGACAGCGGGCGGATGAAAAACTGTTTTTT.

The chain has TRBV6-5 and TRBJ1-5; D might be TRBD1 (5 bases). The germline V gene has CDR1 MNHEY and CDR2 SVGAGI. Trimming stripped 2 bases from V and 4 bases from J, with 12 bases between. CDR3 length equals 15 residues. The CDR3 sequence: CASSYGGSGNQPQHF. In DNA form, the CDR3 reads TGTGCCAGCAGTTACGGGGGTTCGGGGAATCAGCCCCAGCATTTT.

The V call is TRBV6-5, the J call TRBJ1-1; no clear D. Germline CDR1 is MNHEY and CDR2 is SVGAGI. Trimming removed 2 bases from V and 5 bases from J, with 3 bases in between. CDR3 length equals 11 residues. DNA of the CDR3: TGTGCCAGCAGTTACGGGACTGAAGCTTTCTTT. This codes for CASSYGTEAFF.

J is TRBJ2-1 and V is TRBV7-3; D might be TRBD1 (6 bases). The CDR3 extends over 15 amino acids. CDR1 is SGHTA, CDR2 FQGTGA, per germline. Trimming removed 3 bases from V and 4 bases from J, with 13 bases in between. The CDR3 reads CASSLGTSLYNEQFF. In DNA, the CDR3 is TGTGCCAGCAGCTTGGGGACAAGTCTGTACAATGAGCAGTTCTTC.

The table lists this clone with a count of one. CDR3 DNA sequence: TGTGCTAGTGGTTTGGGGGGGACGCGTAACAATGAGCAGTTCTTC. Protein: CASGLGGTRNNEQFF. This chain links TRBV12-5 with TRBJ2-1, with D perhaps assigned TRBD1 or TRBD2 (5 bases each). There are 15 residues in the CDR3. From germline, CDR1 is LGHNT and CDR2 FRNRAP. Trimming removed 1 base at V and 5 bases at J, with 12 bases between.

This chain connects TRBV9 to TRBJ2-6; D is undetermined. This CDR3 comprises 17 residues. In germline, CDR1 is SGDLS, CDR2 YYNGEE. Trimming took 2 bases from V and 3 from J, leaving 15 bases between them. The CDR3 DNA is TGTGCCAGCAGCGTCAAAGGCCCCGCTCTTGGGGCCAACGTCCTGACTTTC. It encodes CASSVKGPALGANVLTF.

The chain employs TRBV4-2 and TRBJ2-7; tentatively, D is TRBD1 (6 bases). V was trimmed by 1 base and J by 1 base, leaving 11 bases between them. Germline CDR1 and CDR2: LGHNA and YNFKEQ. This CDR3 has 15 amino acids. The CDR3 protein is CASSQGAGVSYEQYF. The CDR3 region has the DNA TGTGCCAGCAGCCAAGGGGCAGGGGTTTCCTACGAGCAGTACTTC.

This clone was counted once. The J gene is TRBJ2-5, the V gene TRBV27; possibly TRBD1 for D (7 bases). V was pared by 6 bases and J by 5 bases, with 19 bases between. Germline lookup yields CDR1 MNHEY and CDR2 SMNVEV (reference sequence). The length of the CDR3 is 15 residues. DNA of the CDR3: TGTGCCAGCAGGAGGGGGGTACAGGGGTGGGAGACCCAGTACTTC. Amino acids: CASRRGVQGWETQYF.

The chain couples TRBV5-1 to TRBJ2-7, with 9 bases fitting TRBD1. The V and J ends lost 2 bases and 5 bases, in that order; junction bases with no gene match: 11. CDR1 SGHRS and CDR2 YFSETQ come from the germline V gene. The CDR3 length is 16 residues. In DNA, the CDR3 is TGCGCCAGCAGCTTCGGTAGCGGACAGGGGTTTAACGAGCAGTACTTC. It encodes CASSFGSGQGFNEQYF.

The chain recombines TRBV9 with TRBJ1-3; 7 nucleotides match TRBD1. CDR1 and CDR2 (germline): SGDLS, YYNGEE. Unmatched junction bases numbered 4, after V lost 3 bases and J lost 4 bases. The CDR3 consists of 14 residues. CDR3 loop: CASSAQGEGNTIYF. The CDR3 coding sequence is TGTGCCAGCAGCGCCCAGGGGGAAGGAAACACCATATATTTT.

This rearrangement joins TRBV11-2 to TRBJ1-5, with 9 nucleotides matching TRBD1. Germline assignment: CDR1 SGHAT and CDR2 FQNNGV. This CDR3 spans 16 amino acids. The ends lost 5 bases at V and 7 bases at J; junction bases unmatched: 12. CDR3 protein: CASSLGQGGIGQPQHF. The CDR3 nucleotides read TGTGCCAGCAGCCTGGGACAGGGAGGTATCGGGCAGCCCCAGCATTTT.

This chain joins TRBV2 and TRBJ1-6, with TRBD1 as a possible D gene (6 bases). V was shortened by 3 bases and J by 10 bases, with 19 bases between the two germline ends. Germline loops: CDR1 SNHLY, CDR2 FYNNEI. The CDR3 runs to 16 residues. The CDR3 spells CASSDFQGIRWSPLHF. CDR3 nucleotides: TGTGCCAGCAGTGATTTCCAGGGGATTCGGTGGTCACCCCTCCACTTT.

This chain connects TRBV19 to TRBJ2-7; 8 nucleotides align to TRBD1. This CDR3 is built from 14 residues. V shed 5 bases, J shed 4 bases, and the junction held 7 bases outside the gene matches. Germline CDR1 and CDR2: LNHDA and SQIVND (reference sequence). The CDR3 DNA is TGTGCCAGTAGTCAAACAGGGGGTGTGTACGAGCAGTACTTC. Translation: CASSQTGGVYEQYF.